This is a list of T cell receptor beta chains from one sample in a study of T-cell memory formation after mild COVID-19. TCRdb processed the 5' RACE reads anew with MiXCR; each CDR3 protein has one entry. This sample yields around 60,000 distinct CDR3 sequences, of which more than 8% are seen a single time; more than 0.95% belongs to the top ten. Material for sequencing was PBMCs or a T cell subset sorted from them (not recorded which). All receptors come from a man between 18 and 29 years old who had mild COVID-19 (a few samples of this study predate the infection). Cell type and time point are not known. Both conserved end residues are part of each CDR3. Fields, in order: CDR3 length, J gene, D gene, clone size, V gene, CDR3 DNA, CDR3 protein. D genes are given only for firm matches. Clone size is stated in some rows and not others, as once, few, many or a class when expanded.

len: 17; j_gene: TRBJ2-5; d_gene: -; abundance: few; v_gene: TRBV10-2; CDR3nt: TGCGCCAGCAGTGAGTCCGGACCAGGGACCATTCAAGAGACCCAGTACTTC; CDR3aa: CASSESGPGTIQETQYF
len: 15; j_gene: TRBJ1-2; d_gene: -; abundance: many; v_gene: TRBV7-2; CDR3nt: TGTGCCAGCAGCCCAGGGGTCAGCCAAGGGACTGGCTACACCTTC; CDR3aa: CASSPGVSQGTGYTF
len: 14; j_gene: TRBJ1-1; d_gene: -; abundance: -; v_gene: TRBV6-5; CDR3nt: TGTGCCAGCAGTTACTTGTCAGGAGATACTGAAGCTTTCTTT; CDR3aa: CASSYLSGDTEAFF
len: 18; j_gene: TRBJ2-1; d_gene: TRBD2; abundance: few; v_gene: TRBV18; CDR3nt: TGTGCCAGCTCACCAGGGAAGCCCCAGGGACTAGCTTGGAATGAGCAGTTCTTC; CDR3aa: CASSPGKPQGLAWNEQFF
len: 14; j_gene: TRBJ1-1; d_gene: -; abundance: -; v_gene: TRBV7-9; CDR3nt: TGTGCCAGCACCTCGGCGGGAAAGAACACTGAAGCTTTCTTT; CDR3aa: CASTSAGKNTEAFF
len: 15; j_gene: TRBJ2-5; d_gene: TRBD1; abundance: few; v_gene: TRBV5-5; CDR3nt: TGTGCCAGCAGCTTGACGGGACAGGAGGGAGAGACCCAGTACTTC; CDR3aa: CASSLTGQEGETQYF
len: 13; j_gene: TRBJ2-7; d_gene: -; abundance: many; v_gene: TRBV7-3; CDR3nt: TGTGCCAGCAGCTTAACTGCCGGGTACGAGCAGTACTTC; CDR3aa: CASSLTAGYEQYF
len: 13; j_gene: TRBJ1-4; d_gene: -; abundance: -; v_gene: TRBV12-3/TRBV12-4; CDR3nt: TGTGCCAGCAGTTTAGCCAGTAATGAAAAACTGTTTTTT; CDR3aa: CASSLASNEKLFF
len: 16; j_gene: TRBJ2-6; d_gene: TRBD1; abundance: -; v_gene: TRBV6-6; CDR3nt: TGTGCCAGCAGGGGGACAGGGAGGGCTGGGGCCAACGTCCTGACTTTC; CDR3aa: CASRGTGRAGANVLTF
len: 13; j_gene: TRBJ2-7; d_gene: -; abundance: few; v_gene: TRBV12-3/TRBV12-4; CDR3nt: TGTGCCAGCAGTGGCAGAGGCTCCTACGAGCAGTACTTC; CDR3aa: CASSGRGSYEQYF
len: 14; j_gene: TRBJ1-3; d_gene: -; abundance: few; v_gene: TRBV28; CDR3nt: TGTGCCAGCAGCTCGGGTCCCCTCGGAAACACCATATATTTT; CDR3aa: CASSSGPLGNTIYF
len: 16; j_gene: TRBJ2-2; d_gene: TRBD1; abundance: -; v_gene: TRBV4-1; CDR3nt: TGCGCCAGCAGCCCGGTTCAGGGGGCGCAAATCGGGGAGCTGTTTTTT; CDR3aa: CASSPVQGAQIGELFF
len: 16; j_gene: TRBJ2-3; d_gene: TRBD2; abundance: -; v_gene: TRBV20-1; CDR3nt: TGCAGTGCTAGCCCCCGGACTAGCGGGGACACAGATACGCAGTATTTT; CDR3aa: CSASPRTSGDTDTQYF
len: 15; j_gene: TRBJ2-2; d_gene: -; abundance: few; v_gene: TRBV5-1; CDR3nt: TGCGCCAGCAGCTTCGCAGGGGATTCAACCGGGGAGCTGTTTTTT; CDR3aa: CASSFAGDSTGELFF
len: 16; j_gene: TRBJ2-7; d_gene: -; abundance: -; v_gene: TRBV15; CDR3nt: TGTGCCACCAGCAGAGTAATGGCAGGGCGAACTGGCGAGCAGTACTTC; CDR3aa: CATSRVMAGRTGEQYF
len: 13; j_gene: TRBJ1-1; d_gene: -; abundance: few; v_gene: TRBV5-1; CDR3nt: TGCGCCAGCAGCTTGGTTCGTTCCACTGAAGCTTTCTTT; CDR3aa: CASSLVRSTEAFF
len: 14; j_gene: TRBJ2-3; d_gene: TRBD1; abundance: many; v_gene: TRBV7-8; CDR3nt: TGTGCCAGCAGCCCCGGGCAGGGGGCAGATACGCAGTATTTT; CDR3aa: CASSPGQGADTQYF
len: 16; j_gene: TRBJ2-1; d_gene: TRBD2; abundance: -; v_gene: TRBV28; CDR3nt: TGTGCCAGCAGTTTAGGCTTAGCGGGGGGGCCCGATGAGCAGTTCTTC; CDR3aa: CASSLGLAGGPDEQFF
len: 12; j_gene: TRBJ2-5; d_gene: -; abundance: few; v_gene: TRBV3-1; CDR3nt: TGTGCCAGCAGCGCCGATCTGGAGACCCAGTACTTC; CDR3aa: CASSADLETQYF
len: 14; j_gene: TRBJ2-5; d_gene: TRBD1; abundance: -; v_gene: TRBV20-1; CDR3nt: TGCAGTGCTTCCGGGACAGGTATCAGCGAGACCCAGTACTTC; CDR3aa: CSASGTGISETQYF
len: 13; j_gene: TRBJ2-2; d_gene: -; abundance: many; v_gene: TRBV7-9; CDR3nt: TGTGCCAGGGGGACGTTTAACACCGGGGAGCTGTTTTTT; CDR3aa: CARGTFNTGELFF
len: 10; j_gene: TRBJ2-5; d_gene: -; abundance: -; v_gene: TRBV20-1; CDR3nt: TGCAGTGCACGCGTGGGGACCCAGTACTTC; CDR3aa: CSARVGTQYF
len: 15; j_gene: TRBJ2-3; d_gene: TRBD1; abundance: few; v_gene: TRBV9; CDR3nt: TGTGCCAGCAGCGAAACAGGGGGCGGCACAGATACGCAGTATTTT; CDR3aa: CASSETGGGTDTQYF
len: 15; j_gene: TRBJ2-1; d_gene: TRBD2; abundance: few; v_gene: TRBV12-3/TRBV12-4; CDR3nt: TGTGCCAGCAGTTTACGCGGGGGGATTTACAATGAGCAGTTCTTC; CDR3aa: CASSLRGGIYNEQFF
len: 12; j_gene: TRBJ2-7; d_gene: -; abundance: -; v_gene: TRBV5-1; CDR3nt: TGCGCCAGCAGAGCCGACTCCTACGAGCAGTACTTC; CDR3aa: CASRADSYEQYF
len: 15; j_gene: TRBJ1-4; d_gene: -; abundance: -; v_gene: TRBV27; CDR3nt: TGTGCCAGCAGTCTCCGCCTTGCAACTAATGAAAAACTGTTTTTT; CDR3aa: CASSLRLATNEKLFF
len: 13; j_gene: TRBJ1-2; d_gene: -; abundance: few; v_gene: TRBV5-1; CDR3nt: TGCGCCAGCAGCCCGGACACCAACTATGGCTACACCTTC; CDR3aa: CASSPDTNYGYTF
len: 13; j_gene: TRBJ2-7; d_gene: -; abundance: many; v_gene: TRBV27; CDR3nt: TGTGCCAGCATGGGGGGGGCCTCCTACGAGCAGTACTTC; CDR3aa: CASMGGASYEQYF
len: 14; j_gene: TRBJ1-1; d_gene: -; abundance: many; v_gene: TRBV4-3; CDR3nt: TGCGCCAGCAGCCGCCATACTTCGAACACTGAAGCTTTCTTT; CDR3aa: CASSRHTSNTEAFF
len: 15; j_gene: TRBJ2-3; d_gene: -; abundance: -; v_gene: TRBV28; CDR3nt: TGTGCCAGCAGTTTATTCTCCGTTGGACCGGATACGCAGTATTTT; CDR3aa: CASSLFSVGPDTQYF
len: 15; j_gene: TRBJ2-3; d_gene: -; abundance: few; v_gene: TRBV4-1; CDR3nt: TGCGCCAGCAGCCAAGCTCACCCGGTCCCAGATACGCAGTATTTT; CDR3aa: CASSQAHPVPDTQYF
len: 18; j_gene: TRBJ2-2; d_gene: TRBD2; abundance: -; v_gene: TRBV5-1; CDR3nt: TGCGCCAGCAGCCCAAGGCCGCCTAGCGGGGACAGCACCGGGGAGCTGTTTTTT; CDR3aa: CASSPRPPSGDSTGELFF
len: 15; j_gene: TRBJ1-2; d_gene: TRBD1; abundance: -; v_gene: TRBV29-1; CDR3nt: TGCAGCGTTGTACCGAGACAGGGGTCAACTGCCGGCTACACCTTC; CDR3aa: CSVVPRQGSTAGYTF
len: 16; j_gene: TRBJ2-1; d_gene: TRBD1; abundance: few; v_gene: TRBV4-3; CDR3nt: TGCGCCAGCAGCCAAAGGGCACAGGGGGCATACAATGAGCAGTTCTTC; CDR3aa: CASSQRAQGAYNEQFF
len: 14; j_gene: TRBJ2-3; d_gene: TRBD1; abundance: -; v_gene: TRBV20-1; CDR3nt: TGCAGTGCTAATATGGGACAGGGTACAGATACGCAGTATTTT; CDR3aa: CSANMGQGTDTQYF
len: 17; j_gene: TRBJ2-3; d_gene: TRBD2; abundance: few; v_gene: TRBV7-3; CDR3nt: TGTGCCAGCAGCTTACCTAGCGGGGGGGCAAGCACAGATACGCAGTATTTT; CDR3aa: CASSLPSGGASTDTQYF
len: 19; j_gene: TRBJ1-6; d_gene: -; abundance: -; v_gene: TRBV3-2; CDR3nt: TGTGCCAGCAGCCAAAAATTGGGTGGACAGGCAATGGGGAATTCACCCCTCCACTTT; CDR3aa: CASSQKLGGQAMGNSPLHF
len: 16; j_gene: TRBJ2-1; d_gene: -; abundance: -; v_gene: TRBV20-1; CDR3nt: TGCAGTGCTAGAGATGTGCGTCTCAGCGTTTCGAATGAGCAGTTCTTC; CDR3aa: CSARDVRLSVSNEQFF